These 6 T cell receptor beta chains share one sample of origin, sequenced in a study of blood T cell repertoires in COVID-19 (dated by TCRdb to the early 2020s). The library relied on the immunoSEQ multiplex PCR assay. TCRdb mirrors the immuneACCESS table, restricted to in-frame sequences. Some clones are absent from its copies; in checked studies, under half trace to an unresolved V gene, and the reason for the others is unknown. The sample yields 40,000 to 60,000 clones; roughly 84% were counted once. Around 1.6% of the sample lies in the top ten. The sample comprised peripheral blood. These TCRs come from a man in his fifties or sixties with acute or convalescent COVID-19.

The rearrangement links TRBV28 to TRBJ1-6; D unresolved. V shed 8 bases and J shed 2 bases, with 4 bases lying between them. The CDR3 length is 12 residues. Germline CDR1 MDHEN, CDR2 SYDVKM. CDR3 in amino acids: CASLAYNSPLHF. CDR3 nucleotides: TGTGCCAGCCTCGCCTATAATTCACCCCTCCACTTT.

The CDR3 sequence: CASSRGTSGSYEQYF. DNA for the CDR3: TGCGCCAGCAGCCGGGGGACTAGCGGGAGCTACGAGCAGTACTTC. The rearrangement joins TRBV4-1 to TRBJ2-7; 14 bases agree with TRBD2. J lost 3 bases, V lost 4 bases, and 2 bases had no gene match. The CDR3 sequence is 15 residues long. Germline V lookup: CDR1 MGHRA, CDR2 YSYEKL.

The V and J genes are TRBV24-1 and TRBJ2-5, with 11 bases identical to TRBD1. V lost 4 bases to trimming and J lost 5 bases; unmatched junction nucleotides: 8. Germline CDR1 reads KGHDR; CDR2 reads SFDVKD. The CDR3 loop spans 16 amino acids. The CDR3 reads CATSDPGQGDPETQYF. Here the CDR3 DNA reads TGTGCCACCAGTGACCCGGGACAGGGGGACCCGGAGACCCAGTACTTC.

The chain carries TRBV5-1 and TRBJ2-5; maybe TRBD2 (6 bases). From germline, CDR1 is SGHRS and CDR2 YFSETQ. There are 18 residues in the CDR3. V lost 0 bases and J lost 3, with 21 bases in between. The CDR3 spells CASSLAGGTGYLKETQYF. The CDR3 nucleotides read TGCGCCAGCAGCTTGGCCGGAGGGACTGGGTACCTCAAAGAGACCCAGTACTTC.

V usage is TRBV27 and J usage is TRBJ2-3; 8 bases align to TRBD2. With V trimmed by 3 bases and J by 1 base, 3 bases remained unmatched. Per the germline V gene, CDR1 is MNHEY and CDR2 is SMNVEV (reference sequence). The CDR3 is 15 residues long. The CDR3 coding sequence is TGTGCCAGCAGTTTGATGACTAGCGGCACAGATACGCAGTATTTT. This codes for CASSLMTSGTDTQYF.

The CDR3 here is CSVEPLQQGRFSTDTQYF. DNA of the CDR3: TGCAGCGTTGAACCCCTTCAACAGGGGAGGTTTAGCACAGATACGCAGTATTTT. The chain employs TRBV29-1 and TRBJ2-3, with a weak D call TRBD1 (7 bases). Looked up from germline, CDR1 is SQVTM and CDR2 is ANQGSEA. The CDR3 length is 18 residues. Trimming took 2 bases from V and 0 from J, leaving 21 bases between them.